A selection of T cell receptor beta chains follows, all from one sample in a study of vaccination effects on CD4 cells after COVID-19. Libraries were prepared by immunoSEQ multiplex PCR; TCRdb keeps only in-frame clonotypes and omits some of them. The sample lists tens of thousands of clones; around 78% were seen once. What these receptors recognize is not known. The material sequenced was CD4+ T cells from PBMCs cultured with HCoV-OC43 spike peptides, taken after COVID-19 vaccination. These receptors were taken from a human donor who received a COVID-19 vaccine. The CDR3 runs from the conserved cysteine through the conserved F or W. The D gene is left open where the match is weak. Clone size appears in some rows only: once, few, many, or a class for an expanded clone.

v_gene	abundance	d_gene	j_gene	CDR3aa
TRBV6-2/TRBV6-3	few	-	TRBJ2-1	CASSGRDTYNEQFF
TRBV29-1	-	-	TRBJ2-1	CSVVLGTRHNEQFF
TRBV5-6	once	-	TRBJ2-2	CASSTGDRWTGELFF
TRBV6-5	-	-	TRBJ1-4	CASNLEQRDEKLFF
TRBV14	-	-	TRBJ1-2	CASSQQGQYGYTF
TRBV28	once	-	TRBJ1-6	CASTHRSGSPLHF
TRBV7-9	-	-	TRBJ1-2	CASSLSRGANYGYTF
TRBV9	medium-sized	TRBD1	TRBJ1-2	CASSATGQGNYGYTF
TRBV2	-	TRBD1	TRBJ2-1	CASSSGQGANEQFF
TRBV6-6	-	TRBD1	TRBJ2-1	CASSYSDRGPNEQFF
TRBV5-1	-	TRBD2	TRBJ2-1	CASSQTVAGVNEQFF
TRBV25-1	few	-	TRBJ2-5	CASSESGYQETQYF
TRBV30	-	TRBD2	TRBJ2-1	CAWSPPRTSGVSYNEQFF
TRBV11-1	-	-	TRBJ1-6	CASSLERDSPLHF
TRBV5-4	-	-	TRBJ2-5	CASTPWGANLKETQYF
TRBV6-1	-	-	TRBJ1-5	CASSEAGGISNQPQHF
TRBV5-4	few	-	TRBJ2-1	CASRGPSGRGFAEQFF
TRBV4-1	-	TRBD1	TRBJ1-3	CASSQANLGTAGNTIYF
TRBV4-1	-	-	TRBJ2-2	CASSRGPENTGELFF
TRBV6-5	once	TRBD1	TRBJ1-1	CASQSIKTGGTEAFF
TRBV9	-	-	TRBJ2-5	CASSVTETQETQYF
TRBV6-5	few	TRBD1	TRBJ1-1	CASRVPQGGTEAFF
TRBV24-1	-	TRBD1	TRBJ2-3	CATSDRTGERDTQYF
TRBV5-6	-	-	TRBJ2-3	CASSLGGDTQYF
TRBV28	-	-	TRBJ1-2	CASFSGGHGYTF
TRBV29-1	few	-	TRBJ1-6	CSVRTGDYNSPLHF
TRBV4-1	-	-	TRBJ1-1	CASSQDERGKSEAFF
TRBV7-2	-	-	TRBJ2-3	CASGVSRTDTQYF
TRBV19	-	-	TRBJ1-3	CASRPQGLSSGNTIYF
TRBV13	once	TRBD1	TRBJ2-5	CASSSRQGFETQYF
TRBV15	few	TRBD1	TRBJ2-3	CATSRVQGLGSTDTQYF
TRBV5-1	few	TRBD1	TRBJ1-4	CASSRDRANEKLFF
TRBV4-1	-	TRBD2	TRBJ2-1	CASSPRQLAGGYNEQFF
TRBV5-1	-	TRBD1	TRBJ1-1	CASTLGTGNTEAFF
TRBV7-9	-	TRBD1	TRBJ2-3	CASSPGQGDTQYF
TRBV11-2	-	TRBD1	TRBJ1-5	CASSSGQGGNQPQHF
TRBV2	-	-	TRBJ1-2	CASSEPSYGYTF
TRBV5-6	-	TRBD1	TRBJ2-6	CASSLQGTGANVLTF
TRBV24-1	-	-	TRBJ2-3	CATSDLGAGFTDTQYF
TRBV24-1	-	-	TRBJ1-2	CATSDLGNGYTF
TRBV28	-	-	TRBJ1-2	CASRANRGPYGYTF
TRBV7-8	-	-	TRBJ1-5	CASSLQSNQPQHF
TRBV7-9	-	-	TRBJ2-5	CASSITGAGETQYF
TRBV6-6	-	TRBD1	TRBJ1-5	CASSYNLQGGIQPQHF
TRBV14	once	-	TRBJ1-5	CASSQGDNQPQHF
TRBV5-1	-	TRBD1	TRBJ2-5	CASSWGQGVETQYF
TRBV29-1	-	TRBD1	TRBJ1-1	CSVDWGQANTEAFF
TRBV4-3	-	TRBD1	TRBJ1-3	CASSQGVTGAGNTIYF
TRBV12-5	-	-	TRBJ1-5	CASGLVNDRSGNQPQHF
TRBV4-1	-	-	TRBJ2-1	CASSQDPASSYNEQFF
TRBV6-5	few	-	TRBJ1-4	CASSYVRDEGKLFF
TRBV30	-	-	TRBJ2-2	CAWSVPRAGFNTGELFF
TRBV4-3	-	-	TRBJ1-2	CASSRDEQAGYGYTF
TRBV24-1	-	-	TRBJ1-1	CATSDSKKTEAFF
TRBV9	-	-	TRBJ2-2	CASSPKGANTGELFF
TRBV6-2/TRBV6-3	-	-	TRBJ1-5	CASSRSFVQPQHF
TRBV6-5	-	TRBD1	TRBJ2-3	CASRTGGTDTQYF
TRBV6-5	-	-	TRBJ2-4	CASSTPRENIQYF
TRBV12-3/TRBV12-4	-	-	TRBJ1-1	CASSFGVPPEAFF